This TCR beta chain came from a study of Tregs in tolerant kidney transplant recipients (dated by TCRdb to the late 2010s). Notes on the research overall: The transplants used related donors with nonmyeloablative bone marrow transplantation, and mixed chimerism in the human trials was transient. The study applied TCRbeta sequencing to find donor-specific regulatory T cells before combined kidney and bone marrow transplantation and then followed those same cells after transplant.

On the study overall, not on this receptor specifically: Donor-specific Treg expansion exceeded global Treg expansion in tolerant patients, suggesting antigen-driven rather than nonspecific expansion. For some patients, the PCR primers changed as time went on, which meant samples from those patients could not be compared with one another at the nucleotide level. Expanding Tregs with activated donor B cells appeared to identify the most biologically relevant and donor-specific TCRbeta repertoire. Although technical replication error seemed to be minimal, the question of biological reproducibility was not addressed directly. Because the study included only a small number of patients, the results must be confirmed in larger populations and under other immunosuppression protocols.

There are 15 amino acids in the CDR3, from cysteine to phenylalanine inclusive. Only CDR3 DNA is held: 45 bases, read in frame from base 1. Here V drops 6 bases and J drops 6 bases, and the junction holds 11 bases not matched to any gene. The germline V gene (reference sequence) provides CDR1 MNHNY and CDR2 SVGAGI. In light of the paper, this sample's time point label describes: blood sample drawn before combined kidney and bone marrow transplant. Unstimulated Tregs (CD4+CD25+CD127-), CD4+ non-Tregs (CD4+CD25-), CD4 and CD8 cells were FACS-sorted from thawed PBMCs. The patients were a handful of recipients of combined kidney and bone marrow transplants from the ITN036ST trial, and samples were available only for these trial subjects. Healthy control blood was processed to PBMCs by Ficoll density gradient and cryopreserved, and patient PBMCs were collected before and after transplant. For TCRbeta CDR3 sequencing, genomic DNA was extracted from sorted cells using the QIAGEN DNeasy Blood and Tissue Kit. High-throughput TCRbeta CDR3 sequencing was carried out commercially through immunoSEQ, with PCR amplification with bias correction and internal controls included. Per the source publication's procedure: Unique productive TCRbeta sequences were defined by CDR3 nucleotide sequence where primers matched, and otherwise by CDR3 amino acid sequence together with Vbeta and Jbeta genes. To correct for sorting error, sequences found in more than one sorted population at a frequency ratio of 2:1 or less were discarded, and the remaining shared sequences were assigned to the population with the higher frequency. A sequence was defined as donor-reactive if the sequence was expanded at least 5-fold in CFSE-low cells compared with unstimulated cells and had a frequency of at least 0.01% in CFSE-low cells. Jensen-Shannon divergence, calculated on the top 100 TCRbeta sequences ranked by frequency, was used to quantify repertoire divergence. For any sample with multiple sequencing runs, sorting error was corrected in each run separately before the runs were pooled. What TCRdb holds here is the immuneACCESS table cut down to in-frame rearrangements. Part of the clones is not present; checked against another copy, under half of the missing clones reflect an unresolved V gene, and the others are unexplained. V, J and clone size derive from that table, while D and trimming were established from the DNA sequence. This sample is represented by tens of thousands of clones; more than 85% of them were singletons. The ten largest clones represent 0.46% of the sample.

This clone was found once. The specificity of this receptor is unknown. The record has no base qualities; no much larger clone is one base away. This chain joins TRBV6-6 to TRBJ1-5; a stretch of 7 junction bases matches TRBD1. Source: CD4+ T cells from blood, taken before the transplant. The TCR comes from a human donor who received a combined kidney and bone marrow transplant. This receptor has the CDR3 CASSTEGGEVQPQHF. The nucleotide sequence reads as follows: TGTGCCAGCAGCACAGAAGGGGGCGAAGTTCAGCCCCAGCATTTT.